This section outlines one TCR beta chain sequence together with its context. Looked up from germline, CDR1 is SEHNR and CDR2 is FQNEAQ (reference sequence). The V and J ends lost 1 base and 6 bases, in that order; junction bases with no gene match: 15. This CDR3 spans 19 amino acids. This specimen comes from a study of blood T cell repertoires in COVID-19. Overall study context: COVID-19 samples collected from the United States, Italy and Spain covered acute and convalescent phases. In each case, the material was cDNA or gDNA derived from T cells, B-cell-depleted T cells, or PBMCs.

Methods used by the authors: Nucleated cell number was recorded as an estimate derived from reference gene primer amplification. The repertoire was sequenced with immunoSEQ multiplex PCR; TCRdb's copy has only in-frame clones and lacks some. For V, J and clone size, that table is used; D and trimming come from the DNA. Seen here are 250,000 or so clones, roughly 88% observed once, and the top ten hold around 0.78%. The clonotype comes from a woman aged 30 to 39 with acute or convalescent COVID-19. The specimen sequenced was peripheral blood. The chain is built from TRBV7-9 and TRBJ2-1, with TRBD2 matching over 10 bases. DNA for the CDR3: TGTGCCAGCAGCTTAGGGAACATACCTAGCGGGAGTGGGGGCAATGAGCAGTTCTTC. Protein: CASSLGNIPSGSGGNEQFF.